The source of this T cell receptor beta chain is a study of blood T cell repertoires in COVID-19. The protocol was immunoSEQ multiplex PCR, while the TCRdb copy is restricted to in-frame clones and leaves out a portion. The sample comprises roughly 410,000 clones, about 90% of which are singletons, and over 2% rests with the top ten. There are 15 residues in the CDR3. Losses at the gene ends were 4 bases for V and 0 bases for J; bases not matched to a gene: 4. The germline V gene has CDR1 SGHDT and CDR2 YYEEEE. Source material: peripheral blood. V usage is TRBV5-6 and J usage is TRBJ1-3, with 7 positions matching TRBD1. The receptor was isolated from an older woman with COVID-19, enrolled during active disease. CDR3 bases: TGTGCCAGCAGCCTGGGACAGACCTCTGGAAACACCATATATTTT. It encodes CASSLGQTSGNTIYF.